The present T cell receptor beta chain was sequenced within a study of T cell responses to AZD1222 COVID-19 vaccine. CDR3 length equals 14 residues. V lost 6 bases and J 3 bases, leaving 12 bases between the germline ends. CDR1 SGDLS and CDR2 YYNGEE come from the germline V gene. Sequencing was performed with immunoSEQ multiplex PCR; in TCRdb, only in-frame clones are kept and a portion is missing. The data contain approximately 130,000 clones, about 88% of them singletons. The chain is built from TRBV9 and TRBJ2-2, with a weak D call TRBD1 (5 bases). The TCR comes from an adult who received the AZD1222 COVID-19 vaccine. The input for sequencing was peripheral blood, taken 28 days after the second AZD1222 dose. The CDR3 DNA is TGTGCCAGCACTCCCTGGGGCGACACCGGGGAGCTGTTTTTT. Its protein product is CASTPWGDTGELFF.